Below are 5 T cell receptor beta chains sequenced from a single sample in a study of T cell responses to AZD1222 COVID-19 vaccine. Sequenced by immunoSEQ multiplex PCR; TCRdb stores in-frame clones only, minus some. Of 65,000 to 85,000 clones detected, around four fifths appear once; the ten largest clones hold roughly 20%. The sample was peripheral blood, taken on day 0 of AZD1222 vaccination. The receptors come from an adult in good health.

The chain employs TRBV7-2 and TRBJ2-1, with unresolved D. Per the germline V gene, CDR1 is SGHTA and CDR2 is FQGNSA. The length of the CDR3 is 16 residues. Trimming cost V 5 bases and J 4 bases, with 18 bases left between them. The CDR3 DNA reads TGTGCCAGCAGCCTAGTGGCCAGCGTGGCTTACAATGAGCAGTTCTTC. Amino acids: CASSLVASVAYNEQFF. Based on the CDR3 plus reference TRBV7-2 and TRBJ2-1, the full variable domain is GAGVSQSPSNKVTEKGKDVELRCDPISGHTALYWYRQSLGQGLEFLIYFQGNSAPDKSGLPSDRFSAERTGGSVSTLTIQRTQQEDSAVYLCASSLVASVAYNEQFFGPGTRLTVL.

This rearrangement joins TRBV27 to TRBJ2-1; possibly TRBD1 or TRBD2 for D (7 bases each). The CDR3 runs 15 residues. The germline V and J ends were trimmed by 0 bases and 7 bases, with 13 bases remaining between them. CDR1 is MNHEY, CDR2 SMNVEV, per germline (reference sequence). This CDR3 is CASSLSSRGGNEQFF. The CDR3 DNA sequence: TGTGCCAGCAGTTTATCGTCCAGGGGGGGAAATGAGCAGTTCTTC.

This rearrangement joins TRBV27 to TRBJ1-2; D is undetermined. Germline V CDR1 and CDR2: MNHEY, SMNVEV (reference sequence). The CDR3 length is 13 residues. Between the trimmed V and J ends, which lost 3 bases and 4 bases, there was a span of 9 bases. CDR3 coding DNA: TGTGCCAGCAGTTTGTCGGAGAGCTATGGCTACACCTTC. Protein sequence: CASSLSESYGYTF.

The chain recombines TRBV4-3 with TRBJ1-2; a possible D gene is TRBD1 (6 bases). The CDR3 has 14 amino acids. V lost 4 bases to trimming and J lost 2 bases, with 11 bases between them. The germline V gene has CDR1 LGHNA and CDR2 YSLEER. The CDR3 DNA reads as TGCGCCAGCAGCCGCATAACAGGGAACTATGGCTACACCTTC. Translation: CASSRITGNYGYTF.

J is TRBJ1-3 and V is TRBV30, with 9 bases fitting TRBD1. Germline CDR1 and CDR2: GTSNPN and SVGIG (reference sequence). The CDR3 contains 20 residues. The junction had 19 bases not matched to a gene; V was cut back by 2 bases and J by 2 bases. CDR3 nucleotide sequence: TGTGCCTGGAGTATTCCCCCCGGGACAGGGACAAGATTAGCTGGAAACACCATATATTTT. It yields the protein CAWSIPPGTGTRLAGNTIYF.